These 11 T cell receptor beta chains share one sample of origin, sequenced in a study of blood T cell repertoires in COVID-19. Method: immunoSEQ multiplex PCR; TCRdb's copy keeps in-frame clones and lacks some. The table includes tens of thousands of clones, roughly three quarters detected once. Material: peripheral blood. All receptors derive from a woman aged 50 to 60 with acute or convalescent COVID-19.

This clone was seen a single time. The rearrangement links TRBV28 to TRBJ1-1, with D possibly being TRBD1 (5 bases). The CDR3 covers 14 residues. Germline V gene sequence: CDR1 MDHEN, CDR2 SYDVKM. Trimming stripped 11 bases from V and 3 bases from J, with 19 bases between. The CDR3 here is CASRAGEGHTEAFF. As DNA, the CDR3 is TGTGCCTCCAGAGCGGGAGAGGGGCACACTGAAGCTTTCTTT.

This chain uses TRBV5-4 with TRBJ1-6; the match to TRBD1 covers 9 bases. V was pared by 4 bases and J by 6 bases, with 5 bases of the junction left unmatched. The CDR3 contains 15 residues. The germline gives CDR1 SGHNT, CDR2 YYREEE (reference sequence). CDR3: CASSAPGQGNSPLHF. The CDR3 DNA follows: TGTGCCAGCAGCGCCCCGGGACAGGGTAATTCACCCCTCCACTTT.

CDR3 amino acids: CASSSPPDTQYF. The CDR3 region has the DNA TGTGCCAGCAGCTCCCCCCCTGATACGCAGTATTTT. The chain recombines TRBV7-3 with TRBJ2-3, with D uncertain. The germline V gene encodes CDR1 SGHTA and CDR2 FQGTGA. Trimming stripped 4 bases from V and 6 bases from J, with 8 bases between. The CDR3 loop spans 12 amino acids. Full variable domain (missing parts from reference TRBV7-3 and TRBJ2-3): GAGVSQTPSNKVTEKGKYVELRCDPISGHTALYWYRQSLGQGPEFLIYFQGTGAADDSGLPNDRFFAVRPEGSVSTLKIQRTERGDSAVYLCASSSPPDTQYFGPGTRLTVL.

The chain carries TRBV7-9 and TRBJ2-1; D not resolved. Germline V gives CDR1 SEHNR, CDR2 FQNEAQ (reference sequence). The CDR3 is 13 amino acids. V shed 4 bases and J shed 8 bases, with 12 bases lying between them. CDR3 sequence (DNA): TGTGCCAGCAGCTACCTTCGAGGAGATGAGCAGTTCTTC. Encoded protein: CASSYLRGDEQFF.

The chain joins TRBV2 to TRBJ1-4, with TRBD1 as a possible D gene (6 bases). The CDR3 has 14 amino acids. V lost 7 bases to trimming and J lost 8 bases, with 17 bases between them. Germline CDR1 reads SNHLY; CDR2 reads FYNNEI. CDR3 sequence reads: CASNRGIEGEKLFF. The DNA for the CDR3 is TGTGCCAGCAATAGGGGGATCGAAGGCGAAAAACTGTTTTTT.

The rearrangement joins TRBV6-5 to TRBJ1-1, with 7 bases matching TRBD1. V shed 6 bases and J 1 base; nucleotides not matched to a gene: 5. Germline CDR1 and CDR2: MNHEY and SVGAGI. The CDR3 runs to 14 residues. The CDR3 spells CASRAQGRNTEAFF. CDR3 sequence (DNA): TGTGCCAGCAGAGCACAGGGGAGGAACACTGAAGCTTTCTTT.

The J gene is TRBJ2-1, the V gene TRBV4-2, with TRBD2 matching 9 bases. This CDR3 contains 16 residues. CDR1 LGHNA and CDR2 YNFKEQ come from the germline V gene. V lost 4 bases and J lost 5; bases outside the gene matches: 9. The CDR3 here is CASSRAVAGVNNEQFF. In DNA form, the CDR3 reads TGTGCCAGCAGCCGAGCGGTAGCGGGGGTTAACAATGAGCAGTTCTTC.

This clone was counted a single time. The rearrangement joins TRBV18 to TRBJ1-1; unclear D gene. The CDR3 sequence is 14 residues long. V dropped 3 bases and J dropped 4 bases, with 12 bases sitting between them. CDR1 KGHSH and CDR2 LQKENI come from the germline V gene. The CDR3, as DNA: TGTGCCAGCTCACCCCTTCGAGAGGGCACTGAAGCTTTCTTT. It yields the protein CASSPLREGTEAFF. The full variable domain, in which reference TRBV18 and TRBJ1-1 provide the parts outside the CDR3, is NAGVMQNPRHLVRRRGQEARLRCSPMKGHSHVYWYRQLPEEGLKFMVYLQKENIIDESGMPKERFSAEFPKEGPSILRIQQVVRGDSAAYFCASSPLREGTEAFFGQGTRLTVV.

The DNA of the CDR3 is TGTGCCAGCAGCGGCGAGCCTGGGGCAAACTCTGGAAACACCATATATTTT. Protein sequence: CASSGEPGANSGNTIYF. The chain uses TRBV9 and TRBJ1-3; a possible D gene is TRBD1 (5 bases). This CDR3 has 17 amino acids. The germline V gene has CDR1 SGDLS and CDR2 YYNGEE. Trimming removed 3 bases at V and 0 bases at J, with 16 bases between.

This chain connects TRBV18 to TRBJ2-1; 10 bases are a match to TRBD2. The germline V gene has CDR1 KGHSH and CDR2 LQKENI. CDR3 length equals 16 residues. V dropped 3 bases and J dropped 6; count of bases not matched to a gene: 8. The CDR3 reads CASSPKSASGGNEQFF. The CDR3 region has the DNA TGTGCCAGCTCACCGAAATCGGCTAGCGGGGGCAATGAGCAGTTCTTC.

CDR3 protein: CASTLRRGLSADTQYF. The DNA for the CDR3 is TGTGCCAGCACCCTGAGGAGGGGGCTGAGCGCAGATACGCAGTATTTT. The chain has TRBV7-2 and TRBJ2-3; maybe TRBD1 (7 bases). Germline values: CDR1 SGHTA, CDR2 FQGNSA. V gave up 7 bases and J gave up 4 bases, with 21 bases separating them. This CDR3 is built from 16 residues. The full variable domain, in which reference TRBV7-2 and TRBJ2-3 provide the parts outside the CDR3, is GAGVSQSPSNKVTEKGKDVELRCDPISGHTALYWYRQSLGQGLEFLIYFQGNSAPDKSGLPSDRFSAERTGGSVSTLTIQRTQQEDSAVYLCASTLRRGLSADTQYFGPGTRLTVL.